The 12 T cell receptor beta chains below were found in one sample sequenced in a study of cytotoxic CD8 clonotypes in ibrutinib-treated CLL. Only in-frame clones appear in the TCRdb table, and some are missing; sequencing was by immunoSEQ multiplex PCR. The sample gives about 140,000 clones, about 78% of which show up once; 5% to 5.5% is in the top ten. This material consisted of PBMCs, taken after 24 months of ibrutinib treatment. The receptors stem from a human donor with chronic lymphocytic leukemia.

V usage is TRBV7-5 and J usage is TRBJ1-1; the DNA was not used to check the table's D call, TRBD1. TRBV7-5 is termed a pseudogene. The CDR3 runs 15 residues. The CDR3 is CARSPRTGMNTEAFF. CDR3 coding DNA: TGTGCCAGAAGCCCGAGGACAGGGATGAACACTGAAGCTTTCTTT.

The CDR3 sequence: CASSLTQWSYNSPLHF. For the CDR3, the DNA is TGTGCCAGCAGCTTAACCCAGTGGTCCTATAATTCACCCCTCCACTTT. This chain connects TRBV11-3 to TRBJ1-6; D is uncertain. Per the germline V gene, CDR1 is SGHNT and CDR2 is YENEEA. CDR3 length equals 16 residues. V lost 2 bases and J lost 1, with 9 bases in between.

In this sample, this clone turned up once. The J gene is TRBJ2-3, the V gene TRBV6-4, with D tentatively TRBD1 or TRBD2 (5 bases each). V was cut by 6 bases and J by 0 bases, with 10 bases left in between. The CDR3 runs 14 residues. The germline V gene has CDR1 MRHNA and CDR2 SNTAGT. The CDR3 loop is CASSPGPSTDTQYF. The CDR3 coding sequence is TGTGCCAGCAGCCCGGGACCGAGCACAGATACGCAGTATTTT.

The V and J genes are TRBV11-1 and TRBJ2-7; D is undetermined. Trimming left V 1 base short and J 1 base short, with 5 bases between. Germline-derived CDR1 and CDR2 are SGHAT and FQDESV (reference sequence). The CDR3 is 13 amino acids. CDR3 nucleotides: TGTGCCAGCAGCTTAGAGCAGTCCTACGAGCAGTACTTC. This gives the protein CASSLEQSYEQYF.

The rearrangement joins TRBV6-5 to TRBJ2-2, with D maybe TRBD1 (5 bases). The V gene lost 6 bases and the J gene lost 4 bases, with 12 bases spanning the gap. From germline, CDR1 is MNHEY and CDR2 SVGAGI. The CDR3 has 14 residues. The CDR3 loop is CASRGTRATGELFF. DNA of the CDR3: TGTGCCAGCAGGGGCACCAGGGCCACCGGGGAGCTGTTTTTT.

This clone was recorded only once. This chain links TRBV29-1 with TRBJ2-3; 8 positions match TRBD2. In germline, CDR1 is SQVTM, CDR2 ANQGSEA. This CDR3 region has 14 residues. V dropped 1 base and J dropped 4; count of bases not matched to a gene: 4. This CDR3 is CSVEGRGRPDTQYF. In nucleotides, the CDR3 is TGCAGCGTTGAAGGGCGCGGGAGGCCAGATACGCAGTATTTT.

The genes are TRBV19 and TRBJ1-1; 10 nucleotides agree with TRBD1. Trimming took 9 bases from V and 4 from J; bases not matched to a gene: 5. Germline V gives CDR1 LNHDA, CDR2 SQIVND (reference sequence). The length of the CDR3 is 13 residues. Here the CDR3 reads CASRWTGGTEAFF. Here the CDR3 DNA reads TGTGCCAGCCGATGGACAGGGGGCACTGAAGCTTTCTTT. The full variable domain, in which reference TRBV19 and TRBJ1-1 provide the parts outside the CDR3, is DGGITQSPKYLFRKEGQNVTLSCEQNLNHDAMYWYRQDPGQGLRLIYYSQIVNDFQKGDIAEGYSVSREKKESFPLTVTSAQKNPTAFYLCASRWTGGTEAFFGQGTRLTVV.

As DNA, the CDR3 is TGTGCCAGCAGCTCTAGCGGGGGCAATTACAATGAGCAGTTCTTC. Residues: CASSSSGGNYNEQFF. This chain joins TRBV5-4 and TRBJ2-1; 10 positions match TRBD2. Trimming removed 3 bases from V and 4 bases from J; junction bases left unmatched: 4. CDR1 SGHNT and CDR2 YYREEE come from the germline V gene (reference sequence). This CDR3 is 15 amino acids long.

The rearrangement uses TRBV6-6 and TRBJ2-7; D might be TRBD1 (5 bases). V was cut by 6 bases and J by 3 bases, with 12 bases left in between. The CDR3 length is 13 residues. Germline CDR1 is MNHNY and CDR2 is SVGAGI (reference sequence). Here the CDR3 reads CASSPPDSYEQYF. As DNA, the CDR3 is TGTGCCAGCAGCCCCCCCGACAGCTACGAGCAGTACTTC.

V gene TRBV7-2 combines with J gene TRBJ2-3, with TRBD2 as a possible D gene (7 bases). The CDR3 spans 14 residues. Germline assignment: CDR1 SGHTA and CDR2 FQGNSA. The V and J ends lost 5 bases and 5 bases respectively, with 14 bases between them. CDR3 sequence (DNA): TGTGCCAGCAGCCCCACAGGGAGGGAAGATACGCAGTATTTT. Translated, it gives CASSPTGREDTQYF.

This clone was counted once. This chain connects TRBV30 to TRBJ1-3, with D possibly TRBD1 on 5 matching bases. There are 14 residues in the CDR3. In germline, CDR1 is GTSNPN, CDR2 SVGIG (reference sequence). Trimming took off 3 bases at V and 2 bases at J, with 11 bases between the two ends. The CDR3 spells CAWSPGTPGNTIYF. The CDR3 DNA reads TGTGCCTGGAGCCCCGGGACCCCTGGAAACACCATATATTTT.

The chain links TRBV5-1 to TRBJ2-5; 10 nucleotides align to TRBD2. The CDR3 has 16 amino acids. Germline-derived CDR1 and CDR2 are SGHRS and YFSETQ. V was pared by 4 bases and J by 5 bases, with 11 bases of the junction left unmatched. The CDR3 coding sequence is TGCGCCAGCAGCCAAAACCTAGCGGGAGCGACGGAGACCCAGTACTTC. It translates to CASSQNLAGATETQYF.